The 26 T cell receptor beta chains below were found in one sample sequenced in a study of T-cell memory formation after mild COVID-19. TCRdb itself ran the 5' RACE reads through MiXCR, one entry per CDR3 protein. The sample comprises some 290,000 distinct CDR3 sequences, 15% to 20% of which are singletons, and 20% to 25% rests with the top ten. Sequences were obtained from PBMCs or a T cell subset sorted from them (not recorded which). Receptors originate from a man younger than 35 who had mild COVID-19 (a few samples of this study predate the infection). Cell type and time point are not known.

This clonotype showed up just a few times. This chain uses TRBV28 with TRBJ2-3, with 11 bases fitting TRBD2. V lost 6 bases, J lost 2 bases, and 7 bases stayed unmatched. Germline values: CDR1 MDHEN, CDR2 SYDVKM. The CDR3 contains 16 residues. CDR3 sequence (DNA): TGTGCCAGCAGCGCGACGGGACTAGCGGTCACAGATACGCAGTATTTT. It is translated as CASSATGLAVTDTQYF.

This clonotype was recorded a few times. The CDR3 loop reads CASTFRDRVLGAQHF. The CDR3 nucleotides are TGTGCCAGCACCTTCCGCGACAGGGTGCTTGGGGCCCAGCATTTT. The J gene is TRBJ1-5, the V gene TRBV28, with TRBD1 matching over 7 bases. The length of the CDR3 is 15 residues. The junction had 17 bases not matched to a gene; V was cut back by 7 bases and J by 11 bases. Germline CDR1 reads MDHEN; CDR2 reads SYDVKM.

V is TRBV28 and J is TRBJ2-1; no definite D call. The CDR3 is 14 residues long. Germline assignment: CDR1 MDHEN and CDR2 SYDVKM. V shed 3 bases and J shed 5 bases, with 11 bases lying between them. The CDR3 DNA sequence: TGTGCCAGCAGTTTCCCAGAGCGCAACAATGAGCAGTTCTTC. Translation: CASSFPERNNEQFF.

This clonotype appeared many times. The genes are TRBV6-6 and TRBJ1-5, with D unclear. Trimming left V 8 bases short and J 0 bases short, with 14 bases between. The CDR3 covers 15 residues. Germline values: CDR1 MNHNY, CDR2 SVGAGI (reference sequence). The CDR3 sequence is CASGLWIYSNQPQHF. CDR3 nucleotide sequence: TGTGCCAGCGGACTTTGGATCTATAGCAATCAGCCCCAGCATTTT.

CDR3: CAISAGAYEQYF. CDR3 nucleotides: TGTGCCATCAGCGCAGGAGCCTACGAGCAGTACTTC. The chain employs TRBV10-3 and TRBJ2-7, with D unclear. V lost 6 bases, J lost 2 bases, and 8 bases lay in between. The CDR3 runs to 12 residues. Germline CDR1 ENHRY, CDR2 SYGVKD.

This chain links TRBV6-2 or TRBV6-3 with TRBJ1-2; D unresolved. Germline V lookup: CDR1 MNHEY, CDR2 SVGEGT. Trimming took off 6 bases at V and 4 bases at J, with 12 bases between the two ends. The CDR3 is 13 amino acids. Here the CDR3 DNA reads TGTGCCAGCAGCCGGGTCCTACGCTATGGCTACACCTTC. Its protein product is CASSRVLRYGYTF.

This clonotype was seen a few times. This chain connects TRBV12-3 or TRBV12-4 to TRBJ1-2; TRBD1 matches at 12 bases. J was trimmed by 8 bases and V by 8 bases; bases with no gene match: 6. CDR3 length: 13 amino acids. CDR3 region: CASEGQGATGYTF. CDR3 nucleotides: TGTGCCAGCGAGGGACAGGGGGCGACGGGCTACACCTTC.

This clonotype was seen a handful of times. The chain uses TRBV5-1 and TRBJ2-3; TRBD2 might be the D (5 bases). Germline V lookup: CDR1 SGHRS, CDR2 YFSETQ. The CDR3 has 17 residues. The V end was cut by 0 bases, the J end by 4 bases, with 18 bases between. CDR3 protein: CASSLGASYPYADTQYF. CDR3 in DNA: TGCGCCAGCAGCTTGGGGGCTAGCTATCCTTACGCAGATACGCAGTATTTT.

The chain combines TRBV6-4 with TRBJ1-2; D is unclear. Trimming took off 0 bases at V and 10 bases at J, with 18 bases between the two ends. From germline, CDR1 is MRHNA and CDR2 SNTAGT. There are 15 residues in the CDR3. DNA for the CDR3: TGTGCCAGCAGTGACTCGATTTCAGGTCGTCGGGACTACACCTTC. Amino acids: CASSDSISGRRDYTF.

This clonotype was recorded a few times. The rearrangement joins TRBV7-9 to TRBJ1-1; possible D gene TRBD1, 5 bases. Germline V gene lookup returns CDR1 SEHNR and CDR2 FQNEAQ (reference sequence). The length of the CDR3 is 12 residues. Trimming took off 4 bases at V and 5 bases at J, with 8 bases between the two ends. CDR3 in DNA: TGTGCCAGCAGCTCCAGGGAGACTGAAGCTTTCTTT. Translating it yields CASSSRETEAFF.

This clonotype was detected only a few times. The J gene is TRBJ1-6, the V gene TRBV28; no firm D call. The CDR3 sequence is 13 residues long. With 0 bases removed from V and 9 bases from J, the gap between germline ends came to 6 bases. Looked up from germline, CDR1 is MDHEN and CDR2 is SYDVKM. This CDR3 is CASSLWAGSPLHF. CDR3 bases: TGTGCCAGCAGTTTATGGGCGGGTTCACCCCTCCACTTT.

The rearrangement joins TRBV20-1 to TRBJ1-1, with TRBD1 as a possible D gene (5 bases). V was clipped by 4 bases and J by 3 bases, with 9 bases between them. The CDR3 sequence is 12 residues long. Germline lookup yields CDR1 DFQATT and CDR2 SNEGSKA (reference sequence). CDR3 bases: TGCAGTGCTACGGGGGTCTACACTGAAGCTTTCTTT. This translates into CSATGVYTEAFF.

Details on this clonotype: One junction end disagrees with the germline gene, perhaps due to a read error. The V gene is TRBV23-1, the J gene TRBJ1-2; no definite D call. TRBV23-1 counts as an open reading frame of uncertain function. The CDR3 length is 12 residues. CDR3 in amino acids: CASGQCHYGYTF. The CDR3 DNA reads TGCGCCAGCGGTCAGTGTCACTATGGCTACACCTTC.

This clonotype was observed a handful of times. V and J are TRBV5-6 and TRBJ2-5; the D is unclear. CDR3 length equals 13 residues. The germline V gene has CDR1 SGHDT and CDR2 YYEEEE. Trimming took off 7 bases at V and 0 bases at J, with 10 bases between the two ends. The CDR3 DNA reads TGTGCCAGCCGCGTAGACTACCAAGAGACCCAGTACTTC. Its translation: CASRVDYQETQYF.

This clonotype has more than one count but fewer than ten. This chain links TRBV5-1 with TRBJ2-2; D gene ambiguous. The germline CDR1 and CDR2 sequences are SGHRS and YFSETQ. CDR3 size: 15 residues. The V and J ends lost 2 bases and 2 bases respectively, with 10 bases between them. The CDR3, as DNA: TGCGCCAGCAGCTTACTACGGATTAACACCGGGGAGCTGTTTTTT. Its translation: CASSLLRINTGELFF.

This clonotype was seen a handful of times. V gene TRBV6-6 combines with J gene TRBJ2-6, with a tentative D call TRBD1 (6 bases). Deletions cut 6 bases from V and 1 base from J, with 16 bases between. Germline assignment: CDR1 MNHNY and CDR2 SVGAGI (reference sequence). CDR3 size: 17 residues. The CDR3 region has the DNA TGTGCCAGCAGGCGCCGGGACATCCCTTCTGGGGCCAACGTCCTGACTTTC. It yields the protein CASRRRDIPSGANVLTF.

The gene calls are TRBV7-6 and TRBJ2-7; no clear D. Trimming took off 5 bases at V and 1 base at J, with 9 bases between the two ends. CDR1 is SGHVS, CDR2 FNYEAQ, per germline. The length of the CDR3 is 13 residues. This CDR3 is CASSLDTSYEQYV. The CDR3 DNA sequence: TGTGCCAGCAGCCTAGACACGTCCTACGAGCAGTACGTC.

The V and J genes are TRBV3-1 and TRBJ2-5; D is possibly TRBD1 or TRBD2 (6 bases each). Germline CDR1 and CDR2: LGHDT and YNNKEL (reference sequence). V was cut by 2 bases and J by 4 bases, with 8 bases left in between. The CDR3 has 13 residues. The CDR3 region is CASSQPGAETQYF. CDR3 coding DNA: TGTGCCAGCAGCCAACCGGGGGCAGAGACCCAGTACTTC.

The genes are TRBV3-1 and TRBJ2-7; 7 bases fit TRBD1. From germline, CDR1 is LGHDT and CDR2 YNNKEL (reference sequence). The CDR3 length is 14 residues. V lost 3 bases, J lost 3 bases, and 5 bases stayed unmatched. The CDR3 region is CASSQRQGYYEQYF. As DNA, the CDR3 is TGTGCCAGCAGCCAGAGACAGGGCTACTACGAGCAGTACTTC.

The V and J genes are TRBV6-6 and TRBJ1-2; 7 nucleotides match TRBD1. CDR1 MNHNY and CDR2 SVGAGI come from the germline V gene (reference sequence). The CDR3 is made up of 15 amino acids. Unmatched junction bases numbered 10, after V lost 5 bases and J lost 4 bases. The CDR3 DNA sequence: TGTGCCAGCAGTACGGAAGACAGGGTATCCTATGGCTACACCTTC. Amino acid sequence: CASSTEDRVSYGYTF.

The chain combines TRBV6-6 with TRBJ2-1; D might be TRBD1 (5 bases). The CDR3 is 12 amino acids. V was trimmed by 8 bases and J by 10 bases, leaving 15 bases between them. CDR1 MNHNY and CDR2 SVGAGI come from the germline V gene (reference sequence). Written as DNA, the CDR3 is TGTGCCAGCGGGGCCGGCGTGGGGGAGCAGTTCTTC. Translation gives CASGAGVGEQFF.

The chain links TRBV9 to TRBJ2-7; D is possibly TRBD2 (5 bases). From germline, CDR1 is SGDLS and CDR2 YYNGEE. This CDR3 region has 13 residues. With 0 bases removed from V and 3 bases from J, the gap between germline ends came to 7 bases. The CDR3 reads CASSVGGFYEQYV. The CDR3 coding sequence is TGTGCCAGCAGCGTAGGAGGGTTCTACGAGCAGTACGTC.

A few counts support this clonotype. This chain links TRBV4-3 with TRBJ1-3; 7 nucleotides align to TRBD1. The CDR3 is 15 amino acids. V shed 0 bases and J 7 bases; nucleotides not matched to a gene: 6. The germline CDR1 and CDR2 sequences are LGHNA and YSLEER. The CDR3 sequence: CASSQDQGGANTIYF. The CDR3 DNA reads TGCGCCAGCAGCCAAGATCAGGGGGGGGCGAACACCATATATTTT.

This clonotype has just a few counts. The rearrangement joins TRBV6-2 or TRBV6-3 to TRBJ2-7, with 10 positions matching TRBD2. This CDR3 region has 16 residues. After removal of 2 bases from V and 3 bases from J, the junction contained 7 bases not matched to a gene. Germline assignment: CDR1 MNHEY and CDR2 SVGEGT. DNA for the CDR3: TGTGCCAGCAGTTACCGTCTAGCGGGGGTAATCTACGAGCAGTACGTC. Protein product: CASSYRLAGVIYEQYV.

CDR3: CSVAHGQGGSPLHF. The CDR3 DNA reads TGCAGCGTTGCCCACGGACAGGGGGGTTCACCCCTCCACTTT. V and J are TRBV29-1 and TRBJ1-6; 10 positions match TRBD1. The CDR3 is 14 amino acids. With V trimmed by 4 bases and J by 9 bases, 6 bases remained unmatched. The V gene's germline CDR1 is SQVTM and CDR2 ANQGSEA.

The chain employs TRBV7-6 and TRBJ2-7; possibly TRBD1 or TRBD2 for D (5 bases each). This CDR3 has 17 residues. V was shortened by 5 bases and J by 4 bases, with 24 bases between the two germline ends. Per the germline V gene, CDR1 is SGHVS and CDR2 is FNYEAQ. CDR3 region: CASSGGIGRERTYEQYF. CDR3 nucleotide sequence: TGTGCCAGCAGCGGGGGTATTGGGCGAGAGAGGACGTACGAGCAGTACTTC.